The 27 T cell receptor beta chains below all came from one sample that was sequenced in a study of blood T cell repertoires in COVID-19 (TCRdb year 2020). The library was prepared using the immunoSEQ multiplex PCR assay. The immuneACCESS repertoire file appears here via TCRdb, limited to in-frame rearrangements. These files lack a portion of the clones; in checked studies, under half of the deficit traces to unresolved V genes, and the cause of the others is not known. In all, the sample holds roughly 180,000 clones, and around 90% of those were seen once. Together, the top ten hold 2% to 2.5% of the sample. The source material was PBMCs or T cells enriched from blood (not recorded which). These receptors originate from a woman aged 25 to 39 who had recovered from COVID-19.

Only one count was recorded for this clone. V is TRBV10-3 and J is TRBJ2-6, with a weak D call TRBD2 (5 bases). CDR3 length equals 14 residues. Germline values: CDR1 ENHRY, CDR2 SYGVKD. V lost 4 bases and J 1 base, leaving 5 bases between the germline ends. The chain's CDR3 is CAISAGSGANVLTF. The CDR3 region has the DNA TGTGCCATCAGTGCGGGGTCTGGGGCCAACGTCCTGACTTTC.

This clone came up a few times. V is TRBV2 and J is TRBJ2-4; TRBD1 agrees at 7 bases. This CDR3 is 15 amino acids long. J gave up 0 bases and V 10 bases, and 9 bases lay outside the gene matches. Germline lookup yields CDR1 SNHLY and CDR2 FYNNEI. This CDR3 reads CATERDRLAKNIQYF. In DNA form, the CDR3 reads TGTGCCACGGAACGGGACAGACTAGCCAAAAACATTCAGTACTTC.

J is TRBJ2-7 and V is TRBV27; TRBD1 aligns across 7 bases. The CDR3 loop spans 14 amino acids. V shed 0 bases, J shed 4 bases, and the junction held 3 bases outside the gene matches. The germline V gene encodes CDR1 MNHEY and CDR2 SMNVEV (reference sequence). The CDR3 DNA sequence: TGTGCCAGCAGTTTATCAGGGGGCGGGTACGAGCAGTACTTC. Its protein is CASSLSGGGYEQYF.

The chain carries TRBV18 and TRBJ1-2, with TRBD1 identical over 9 bases. This CDR3 spans 14 amino acids. Losses at the gene ends were 3 bases for V and 3 bases for J; bases not matched to a gene: 2. Germline CDR1 is KGHSH and CDR2 is LQKENI. The chain's CDR3 is CASSPGTGHYGYTF. Written as DNA, the CDR3 is TGTGCCAGCTCACCGGGGACAGGGCACTATGGCTACACCTTC.

This chain connects TRBV7-8 to TRBJ1-1, with D possibly matching TRBD1 (5 bases). V was pared by 2 bases and J by 4 bases, with 11 bases between. CDR1 and CDR2 (germline): SGHVS, FQNEAQ. There are 14 residues in the CDR3. This chain's CDR3 is CASSLREGSTEAFF. For the CDR3, the DNA is TGTGCCAGCAGCTTAAGGGAGGGGAGCACTGAAGCTTTCTTT.

The V call is TRBV6-2 or TRBV6-3, the J call TRBJ1-1; 10 nucleotides line up with TRBD1. This CDR3 spans 15 amino acids. CDR1 and CDR2 (germline): MNHEY, SVGEGT. Trimming at V came to 4 bases and at J to 6 bases, leaving 8 bases not matched to a gene. Here the CDR3 reads CASSFRDRGHPEAFF. The CDR3 bases are TGTGCCAGCAGTTTCCGGGACAGGGGCCATCCTGAAGCTTTCTTT.

This chain uses TRBV11-2 with TRBJ1-1; D is possibly TRBD1 (6 bases). This CDR3 comprises 14 residues. The V gene's germline CDR1 is SGHAT and CDR2 FQNNGV. The V and J ends lost 3 bases and 1 base respectively, with 9 bases between them. CDR3 sequence (DNA): TGTGCCAGCAGCTTCGACAGGAGGAACACTGAAGCTTTCTTT. It codes for CASSFDRRNTEAFF.

The rearrangement joins TRBV7-8 to TRBJ2-2; TRBD2 matches at 12 bases. This CDR3 contains 16 residues. Germline assignment: CDR1 SGHVS and CDR2 FQNEAQ. V shed 4 bases, J shed 2 bases, and the junction held 2 bases outside the gene matches. CDR3 protein: CASSSGLAGNTGELFF. The CDR3 DNA reads TGTGCCAGCAGCTCGGGACTAGCGGGCAACACCGGGGAGCTGTTTTTT.

The chain joins TRBV5-4 to TRBJ1-1; D uncertain. CDR3 length equals 15 residues. V was pared by 2 bases and J by 4 bases, with 15 bases between. Germline CDR1 SGHNT, CDR2 YYREEE (reference sequence). DNA of the CDR3: TGTGCCAGCAGCTTTCCGCCGGGAGGTGGCACTGAAGCTTTCTTT. Translating it yields CASSFPPGGGTEAFF.

The chain combines TRBV4-3 with TRBJ2-3; 8 nucleotides match TRBD2. The CDR3 runs to 16 residues. Germline V gene lookup returns CDR1 LGHNA and CDR2 YSLEER. After removal of 3 bases from V and 4 bases from J, the junction contained 9 bases not matched to a gene. In DNA, the CDR3 is TGCGCCAGCAGCCAGGCCGCTAGCGGGCCTGCAGATACGCAGTATTTT. It codes for CASSQAASGPADTQYF.

This sequence joins TRBV5-1 and TRBJ2-2, with TRBD1 identical over 7 bases. With V trimmed by 6 bases and J by 7 bases, 12 bases remained unmatched. CDR1 and CDR2 (germline): SGHRS, YFSETQ. The CDR3 is made up of 15 amino acids. In nucleotides, the CDR3 is TGCGCCAGCACCACTTCCGGACAGGAGGTCGGGGAGCTGTTTTTT. As protein: CASTTSGQEVGELFF.

The genes are TRBV18 and TRBJ2-1, with 9 bases aligning to TRBD2. Trimming took 2 bases from V and 0 from J; bases not matched to a gene: 8. Germline values: CDR1 KGHSH, CDR2 LQKENI. CDR3 length equals 18 residues. As DNA, the CDR3 is TGTGCCAGCTCACCAATCGCCCTAGCGGGGAGCTCCTACAATGAGCAGTTCTTC. Translated, it gives CASSPIALAGSSYNEQFF.

This rearrangement joins TRBV6-2 or TRBV6-3 to TRBJ1-2, with 7 bases lining up with TRBD1. Germline V lookup: CDR1 MNHEY, CDR2 SVGEGT. This CDR3 has 15 amino acids. Trimming took 5 bases from V and 4 from J; bases not matched to a gene: 10. Here the CDR3 DNA reads TGTGCCAGCAGTCATAGACAGGGAACAGTCTATGGCTACACCTTC. This codes for CASSHRQGTVYGYTF.

The chain is built from TRBV7-2 and TRBJ1-3; D possibly corresponds to TRBD1 (6 bases). Germline V gene lookup returns CDR1 SGHTA and CDR2 FQGNSA. This CDR3 contains 16 residues. V lost 5 bases and J lost 0, with 14 bases in between. The CDR3 protein is CASSPFAGDSGNTIYF. Here the CDR3 DNA reads TGTGCCAGCAGCCCCTTCGCAGGGGACTCTGGAAACACCATATATTTT. Based on the CDR3 plus reference TRBV7-2 and TRBJ1-3, the full variable domain is GAGVSQSPSNKVTEKGKDVELRCDPISGHTALYWYRQSLGQGLEFLIYFQGNSAPDKSGLPSDRFSAERTGGSVSTLTIQRTQQEDSAVYLCASSPFAGDSGNTIYFGEGSWLTVV.

The chain employs TRBV5-1 and TRBJ2-5; 9 bases map to TRBD1. The germline V gene has CDR1 SGHRS and CDR2 YFSETQ. CDR3 size: 15 residues. With V trimmed by 6 bases and J by 1 base, 7 bases remained unmatched. For the CDR3, the DNA is TGCGCCAGCACCCTTGGGACAGGGACCCAAGAGACCCAGTACTTC. It encodes CASTLGTGTQETQYF.

The gene calls are TRBV27 and TRBJ2-6; tentatively, D is TRBD1 (5 bases). The V gene lost 2 bases and the J gene lost 4 bases, with 9 bases spanning the gap. CDR3 length equals 15 residues. Germline V gene lookup returns CDR1 MNHEY and CDR2 SMNVEV (reference sequence). The CDR3 coding sequence is TGTGCCAGCAGTTTAGTAGGGGCAGGGGCCAACGTCCTGACTTTC. Translated, it gives CASSLVGAGANVLTF.

The J gene is TRBJ2-2, the V gene TRBV19, with TRBD2 matching over 11 bases. The ends lost 10 bases at V and 3 bases at J; junction bases unmatched: 13. The CDR3 totals 17 residues. The V gene's germline CDR1 is LNHDA and CDR2 SQIVND (reference sequence). CDR3 nucleotides: TGTGCCACCCCAAATCCTAGCGGGGGGCAATACACCGGGGAGCTGTTTTTT. It is translated as CATPNPSGGQYTGELFF. The full variable domain, completed using reference TRBV19 and TRBJ2-2, is DGGITQSPKYLFRKEGQNVTLSCEQNLNHDAMYWYRQDPGQGLRLIYYSQIVNDFQKGDIAEGYSVSREKKESFPLTVTSAQKNPTAFYLCATPNPSGGQYTGELFFGEGSRLTVL.

To note about this clone: A read error may account for a junction end that differs from germline. This chain uses TRBV3-1 (or the pseudogene TRBV3-2) with TRBJ1-1; D is uncertain. The CDR3 totals 11 residues. Germline V gene sequence: CDR1 LGHDT, CDR2 YNNKEL (reference sequence). The CDR3 reads CASGQLEEAFF. DNA of the CDR3: TGTGCCAGCGGCCAGTTAGAGGAAGCTTTCTTT.

The chain couples TRBV11-2 to TRBJ2-1, with 9 nucleotides matching TRBD2. Per the germline V gene, CDR1 is SGHAT and CDR2 is FQNNGV. CDR3 size: 18 residues. The V gene end was trimmed by 4 bases and the J gene end by 5 bases; junction bases not matched to a gene: 15. The CDR3 region is CASSSPVRSGGLHNEQFF. CDR3 nucleotide sequence: TGTGCCAGCAGCTCCCCGGTTCGTAGCGGGGGACTGCACAATGAGCAGTTCTTC.

The V gene is TRBV29-1, the J gene TRBJ1-1, with 9 positions matching TRBD1. Germline values: CDR1 SQVTM, CDR2 ANQGSEA. The CDR3 extends over 13 amino acids. The ends lost 4 bases at V and 3 bases at J; junction bases unmatched: 3. The CDR3 sequence: CSVAQGADTEAFF. CDR3 DNA: TGCAGCGTTGCACAGGGGGCAGACACTGAAGCTTTCTTT.

V gene TRBV2 combines with J gene TRBJ2-7; 14 nucleotides align to TRBD2. The germline gives CDR1 SNHLY, CDR2 FYNNEI. The CDR3 loop spans 14 amino acids. The V segment lost 11 bases and the J segment 6 bases; nucleotides outside the gene matches: 9. The CDR3 loop reads CAAQAGTSGGEQYF. The CDR3 DNA is TGTGCCGCCCAAGCAGGGACTAGCGGGGGCGAGCAGTACTTC.

This chain joins TRBV29-1 and TRBJ1-2; no clear D gene. Trimming shortened V by 6 bases and J by 6 bases, and 20 bases separated the two germline ends. CDR3 length: 14 amino acids. CDR1 and CDR2 from the germline V gene are SQVTM and ANQGSEA. The CDR3 region has the DNA TGCAGCGTCCTAAGCCATAGTGAGGAGAATGGCTACACCTTC. Translation: CSVLSHSEENGYTF.

The chain carries TRBV10-1 and TRBJ2-7; D possibly corresponds to TRBD2 (6 bases). V dropped 10 bases and J dropped 0 bases, with 13 bases sitting between them. In germline, CDR1 is WNHNN, CDR2 SYGVQD (reference sequence). The CDR3 totals 13 residues. DNA of the CDR3: TGCGCCATCTCCGGGAGTCTCTCCTACGAGCAGTACTTC. It codes for CAISGSLSYEQYF.

Remarks on this clone: A junction end diverges from the germline sequence, so it may reflect a read error. The chain uses TRBV15 and TRBJ1-2; 7 bases agree with TRBD1. Germline values: CDR1 LNHNV, CDR2 YYDKDF (reference sequence). The CDR3 runs to 17 residues. In nucleotides, the CDR3 is TGTGCCACCAGCAGAGAGGAAGGGGGCGCGAGACGTAATGGCAACACCTTC. As protein: CATSREEGGARRNGNTF.

The chain employs TRBV24-1 and TRBJ2-6; D gene ambiguous. The CDR3 totals 13 residues. The germline gives CDR1 KGHDR, CDR2 SFDVKD. V was shortened by 6 bases and J by 3 bases, with 5 bases between the two germline ends. CDR3 region: CATSPGGANVLTF. CDR3 nucleotides: TGTGCCACCAGTCCAGGTGGGGCCAACGTCCTGACTTTC.

This clone was observed a single time. The J gene is TRBJ1-1, the V gene TRBV4-3, with TRBD1 matching over 7 bases. The CDR3 length is 13 residues. The ends lost 4 bases at V and 3 bases at J; junction bases unmatched: 2. Looked up from germline, CDR1 is LGHNA and CDR2 is YSLEER. The CDR3 sequence: CASSRDRDTEAFF. CDR3 nucleotide sequence: TGCGCCAGCAGCCGGGACAGAGACACTGAAGCTTTCTTT.

This clone has more than one count but fewer than ten. The V gene is TRBV7-2, the J gene TRBJ1-1; D gene uncertain. Trimming left V 1 base short and J 6 bases short, with 12 bases between. There are 14 residues in the CDR3. CDR1 is SGHTA, CDR2 FQGNSA, per germline. The CDR3 loop is CASSLGGGRPEAFF. The CDR3 nucleotides read TGTGCCAGCAGCTTAGGGGGAGGGCGACCTGAAGCTTTCTTT.